This TCR beta chain comes out of a study of T-cell reconstitution after alpha-beta-depleted transplantation in children. Preparation of the TCRbeta library involved a method that used unique molecular identifiers. TCRdb reanalysed the PCR reads using MiXCR and keeps one entry per CDR3 protein. The sample shows some 550,000 distinct CDR3 sequences, approximately 16% of them seen only once. The V gene's germline CDR1 is GTSNPN and CDR2 SVGIG (reference sequence). This CDR3 comprises 15 residues. The V gene lost 2 bases and the J gene lost 2 bases, with 13 bases spanning the gap. J is TRBJ1-5 and V is TRBV30; unclear D gene. This TCR was sampled from a human donor who donated a stem cell graft to a child with acute lymphoblastic leukemia. Specimen: PBMCs from the stem cell graft donor, collected from the stem cell graft. DNA for the CDR3: TGTGCCTGGAGTCCACTTGGGCTTGGCAATCAGCCCCAGCATTTT. Amino acid sequence: CAWSPLGLGNQPQHF.